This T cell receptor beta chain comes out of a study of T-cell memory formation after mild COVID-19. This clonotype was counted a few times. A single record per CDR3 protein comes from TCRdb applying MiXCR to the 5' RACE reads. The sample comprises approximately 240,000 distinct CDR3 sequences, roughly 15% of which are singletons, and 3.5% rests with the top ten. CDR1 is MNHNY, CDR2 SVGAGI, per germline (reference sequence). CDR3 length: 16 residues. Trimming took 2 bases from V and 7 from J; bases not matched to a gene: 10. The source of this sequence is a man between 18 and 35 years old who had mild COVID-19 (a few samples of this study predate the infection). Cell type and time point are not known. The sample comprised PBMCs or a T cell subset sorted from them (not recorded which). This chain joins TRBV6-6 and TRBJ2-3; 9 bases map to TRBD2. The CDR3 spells CASSYLGSRGGNTQYF. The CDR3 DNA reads TGTGCCAGCAGTTACCTGGGCTCGCGGGGGGGAAATACGCAGTATTTT.